This T cell receptor (beta chain) was recovered during a study of blood T cell repertoires in COVID-19. Repertoires were generated with immunoSEQ multiplex PCR, while TCRdb's copy carries only in-frame clones and drops some. The data hold approximately 170,000 clones, with roughly 86% observed a single time. Germline V gene sequence: CDR1 MNHEY, CDR2 SMNVEV (reference sequence). Trimming stripped 7 bases from V and 1 base from J, with 17 bases between. This CDR3 contains 15 residues. Specimen: peripheral blood. This sequence originates from a woman aged 80 or over with COVID-19, enrolled during active disease. V usage is TRBV27 and J usage is TRBJ2-7; weak D call: TRBD1 (5 bases). The CDR3 loop reads CASNQVLRASYEQYF. The CDR3 nucleotides read TGTGCCAGCAATCAGGTCCTCAGGGCGTCCTACGAGCAGTACTTC.